Below, one TCR beta chain is given with its context. Some clones are missing from TCRdb's copy, which holds only in-frame ones; the method was immunoSEQ multiplex PCR. The data hold under 250,000 clones, with 70% to 90% observed a single time. The sample originates from a study of blood T cell repertoires in COVID-19. Study overall: PBMCs, B-cell-depleted T cells, or T cells provided the cDNA or gDNA that made up the material.

The TCR originated in a man aged 50-60 years with COVID-19, enrolled during active disease. The source material was peripheral blood.

The CDR3: CASRGLVNTGELFF. CDR3 nucleotides: TGTGCCAGTAGGGGACTAGTGAACACCGGGGAGCTGTTTTTT. The rearrangement uses TRBV19 and TRBJ2-2; 8 nucleotides match TRBD2. The germline V gene encodes CDR1 LNHDA and CDR2 SQIVND (reference sequence). This CDR3 has 14 residues. The V gene end was trimmed by 6 bases and the J gene end by 1 base; junction bases not matched to a gene: 1.